Following are 13 T cell receptor beta chains from one sample sequenced in a study of T-cell reconstitution after alpha-beta-depleted transplantation in children. Library preparation (for TCRbeta) was performed with unique molecular identifiers. TCRdb called the PCR reads again in MiXCR, with one record for every CDR3 protein. The sample includes 530,000 or so distinct CDR3 sequences, around 27% of them seen just once. This sample comprised PBMCs, obtained before TCRalphabeta/CD19-depleted stem cell transplant. The receptor set was obtained from a boy in the first two years of life with Wiskott-Aldrich syndrome, due to receive a stem cell transplant.

The rearrangement joins TRBV12-3 or TRBV12-4 to TRBJ2-5; the D is unclear. V shed 1 base and J shed 10 bases, with 10 bases lying between them. This CDR3 has 12 amino acids. This chain's CDR3 is CASSLGRSGQYF. For the CDR3, the DNA is TGTGCCAGCAGTTTAGGAAGGTCGGGCCAGTACTTC.

The chain employs TRBV12-3 or TRBV12-4 and TRBJ2-7, with 8 bases aligning to TRBD1. The CDR3 is 15 residues long. V lost 3 bases and J lost 0; bases outside the gene matches: 4. This CDR3 is CASSFLDRASYEQYF. Here the CDR3 DNA reads TGTGCCAGCAGTTTCTTGGACAGGGCCTCCTACGAGCAGTACTTC.

The chain employs TRBV15 and TRBJ2-3, with a tentative D call TRBD2 (6 bases). The germline V gene has CDR1 LNHNV and CDR2 YYDKDF (reference sequence). Trimming cost V 3 bases and J 7 bases, with 20 bases left between them. There are 16 residues in the CDR3. The CDR3 spells CATSSSGLPGVHTQYF. The CDR3 coding sequence is TGTGCCACCAGCAGCTCGGGACTCCCGGGAGTTCATACGCAGTATTTT.

This chain joins TRBV10-3 and TRBJ2-7; 12 bases are a match to TRBD2. The CDR3 is 16 residues long. The germline V gene has CDR1 ENHRY and CDR2 SYGVKD. V was clipped by 2 bases and J by 5 bases; unmatched bases: 7. The CDR3 sequence: CAISETLAGGSHEQYF. For the CDR3, the DNA is TGTGCCATCAGTGAGACACTAGCGGGAGGTTCCCACGAGCAGTACTTC.

This chain joins TRBV28 and TRBJ2-1, with a possible D match to TRBD1 (5 bases). Trimming removed 9 bases at V and 7 bases at J, with 16 bases between. CDR1 and CDR2 from the germline V gene are MDHEN and SYDVKM. The CDR3 has 13 amino acids. DNA of the CDR3: TGTGCCAGTGTGGCCAGGGCCTGGAATGAGCAGTTCTTC. Amino acids: CASVARAWNEQFF.

The sample holds a few counts of this clonotype. V gene TRBV5-1 combines with J gene TRBJ1-4; maybe TRBD1 (5 bases). CDR1 and CDR2 (germline): SGHRS, YFSETQ. Trimming pared 0 bases from V and 7 bases from J, leaving 13 bases between. This CDR3 contains 15 residues. Here the CDR3 reads CASSLVTGSGEKLFF. The CDR3 nucleotides read TGCGCCAGCAGCTTGGTTACAGGTTCGGGTGAAAAACTGTTTTTT.

This clonotype was observed a few times. The chain recombines TRBV24-1 with TRBJ2-2; no firm D call. The CDR3 extends over 15 amino acids. Per germline, CDR1 KGHDR and CDR2 SFDVKD. V was shortened by 4 bases and J by 4 bases, with 12 bases between the two germline ends. The CDR3: CATSDHLQPTGELFF. Written as DNA, the CDR3 is TGTGCCACCAGTGACCATCTTCAGCCCACCGGGGAGCTGTTTTTT.

This chain links TRBV7-2 with TRBJ1-2, with 10 bases that match TRBD1. Germline CDR1 reads SGHTA; CDR2 reads FQGNSA. Germline trimming cut 1 base from V and 4 bases from J; bases unmatched to any gene: 9. The CDR3 spans 17 residues. The CDR3 reads CASSLVTRGQGIYGYTF. The CDR3 nucleotides are TGTGCCAGCAGCTTAGTTACTAGGGGACAGGGGATCTATGGCTACACCTTC.

In this sample, this clonotype turned up once. The chain links TRBV30 to TRBJ2-7; D may be TRBD1 (5 bases). Trimming took 2 bases from V and 3 from J, leaving 17 bases between them. Germline V gene sequence: CDR1 GTSNPN, CDR2 SVGIG (reference sequence). The CDR3 totals 15 residues. CDR3 in DNA: TGTGCCTGGAGTCTCAGGGTCGGAAACTTCTACGAGCAGTACTTC. It translates to CAWSLRVGNFYEQYF.

The chain recombines TRBV20-1 with TRBJ1-1, with a weak D call TRBD1 (5 bases). The CDR3 is made up of 14 amino acids. V gave up 1 base and J gave up 0 bases, with 9 bases separating them. CDR1 is DFQATT, CDR2 SNEGSKA, per germline (reference sequence). The CDR3 DNA sequence: TGCAGTGCTAGAGGCCAGGACATGAACACTGAAGCTTTCTTT. It translates to CSARGQDMNTEAFF.

Comment on this clonotype: The junction departs from germline at one end; a sequencing error may be responsible. The chain uses TRBV24-1 and TRBJ2-1; the match to TRBD1 covers 9 bases. CDR3 length equals 16 residues. Germline assignment: CDR1 KGHDR and CDR2 SFDVKD. This chain's CDR3 is CATSGVDRGSYNKQFF. CDR3 nucleotides: TGTGCCACCAGTGGCGTAGACAGGGGGTCCTACAATAAGCAGTTCTTC.

The chain recombines TRBV5-1 with TRBJ2-2; 7 nucleotides line up with TRBD1. The CDR3 has 14 residues. V trimming: 4 bases; J trimming: 3 bases; junction bases outside the gene matches: 3. Germline-derived CDR1 and CDR2 are SGHRS and YFSETQ. The chain's CDR3 is CASSPGTDTGELFF. Here the CDR3 DNA reads TGCGCCAGCAGCCCCGGGACAGACACCGGGGAGCTGTTTTTT.

CDR3 DNA sequence: TGCGCCAGCAGCTTCATGCCTGGGTTGGAGAATGGCTACACCTTC. This translates into CASSFMPGLENGYTF. This chain links TRBV5-1 with TRBJ1-2; D is unresolved. V was cut by 2 bases and J by 6 bases, with 17 bases left in between. This CDR3 has 15 amino acids. The germline V gene encodes CDR1 SGHRS and CDR2 YFSETQ.